The TCR beta chain under discussion was sequenced for a study of blood T cells in healthy people across ages. Findings of the study overall: Measured against age, TCR beta diversity per million T cells decreased in a roughly linear manner. It was not possible, with unsorted PBMCs, to conclusively compare naive and antigen-experienced cells.

On this clonotype itself: Its antigen remains unidentified.

The CDR3 length is 14 residues. Germline CDR1 reads LNHNV; CDR2 reads YYDKDF (reference sequence). Trimming took 0 bases from V and 7 from J, leaving 9 bases between them. Next came a second PCR, run for about 7 to 12 cycles, which used a sample-barcoded 5' primer along with a J-beta primer mix. A single record per CDR3 protein comes from TCRdb applying MiXCR to the 5' RACE reads. The data show about 1,400,000 distinct CDR3 sequences, with approximately 59% seen just once and over 5% held by the top ten. This receptor was taken from a man aged 18 to 35 in good health. The chain uses TRBV15 and TRBJ1-4; the D is unclear. Sequenced material: blood. The CDR3 spells CATSREGWGEKLFF. Written as DNA, the CDR3 is TGTGCCACCAGCAGAGAGGGGTGGGGTGAAAAACTGTTTTTT.